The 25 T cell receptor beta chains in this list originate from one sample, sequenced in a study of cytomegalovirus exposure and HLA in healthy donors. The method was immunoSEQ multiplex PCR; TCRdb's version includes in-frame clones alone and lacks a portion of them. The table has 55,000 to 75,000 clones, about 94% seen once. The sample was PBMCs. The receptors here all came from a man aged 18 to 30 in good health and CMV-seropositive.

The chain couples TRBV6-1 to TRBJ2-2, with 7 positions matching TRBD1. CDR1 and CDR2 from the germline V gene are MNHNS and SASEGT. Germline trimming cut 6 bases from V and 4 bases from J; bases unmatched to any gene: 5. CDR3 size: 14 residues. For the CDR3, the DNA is TGTGCCAGCAGGGCACAGGGGAGCACCGGGGAGCTGTTTTTT. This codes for CASRAQGSTGELFF.

The CDR3 loop reads CASSLSLASNEQFF. DNA of the CDR3: TGTGCCAGCAGCTTATCCCTAGCGAGTAATGAGCAGTTCTTC. The genes are TRBV11-1 and TRBJ2-1; D is possibly TRBD2 (6 bases). V was trimmed by 2 bases and J by 7 bases, leaving 12 bases between them. The CDR3 is 14 residues long. The germline gives CDR1 SGHAT, CDR2 FQDESV (reference sequence).

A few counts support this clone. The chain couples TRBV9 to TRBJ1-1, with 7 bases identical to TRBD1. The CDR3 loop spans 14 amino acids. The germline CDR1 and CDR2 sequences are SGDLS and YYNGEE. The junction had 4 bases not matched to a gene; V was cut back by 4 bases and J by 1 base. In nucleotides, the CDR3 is TGTGCCAGCAGCCCAAGGGACAGGAACACTGAAGCTTTCTTT. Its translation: CASSPRDRNTEAFF.

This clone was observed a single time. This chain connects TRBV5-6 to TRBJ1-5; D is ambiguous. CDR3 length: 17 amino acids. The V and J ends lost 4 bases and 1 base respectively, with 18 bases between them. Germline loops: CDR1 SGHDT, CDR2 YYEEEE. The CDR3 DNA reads TGTGCCAGCAGCCCCGCCTACCTTGGTTTAAGCAATCAGCCCCAGCATTTT. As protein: CASSPAYLGLSNQPQHF. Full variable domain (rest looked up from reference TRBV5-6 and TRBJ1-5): DAGVTQSPTHLIKTRGQQVTLRCSPKSGHDTVSWYQQALGQGPQFIFQYYEEEERQRGNFPDRFSGHQFPNYSSELNVNALLLGDSALYLCASSPAYLGLSNQPQHFGDGTRLSIL.

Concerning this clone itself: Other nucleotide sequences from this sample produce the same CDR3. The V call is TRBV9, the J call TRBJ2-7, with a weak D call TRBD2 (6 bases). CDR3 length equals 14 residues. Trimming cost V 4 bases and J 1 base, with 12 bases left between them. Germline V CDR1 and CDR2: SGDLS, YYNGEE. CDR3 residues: CASSPLASSYEQYF. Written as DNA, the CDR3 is TGTGCCAGCAGCCCCCTAGCGAGTTCCTACGAGCAGTACTTC.

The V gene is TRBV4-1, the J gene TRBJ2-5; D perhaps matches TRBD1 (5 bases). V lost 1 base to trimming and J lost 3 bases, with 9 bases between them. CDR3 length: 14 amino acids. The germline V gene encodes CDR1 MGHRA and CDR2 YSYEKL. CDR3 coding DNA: TGCGCCAGCAGCCAAGGGGGCAGGGAAGAGACCCAGTACTTC. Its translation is CASSQGGREETQYF.

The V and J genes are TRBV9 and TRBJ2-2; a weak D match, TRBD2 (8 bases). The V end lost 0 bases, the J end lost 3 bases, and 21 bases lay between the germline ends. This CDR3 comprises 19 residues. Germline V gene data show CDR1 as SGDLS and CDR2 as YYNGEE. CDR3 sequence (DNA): TGTGCCAGCAGCGTAGCCCCGACGGGAGGGGGCGCATACACCGGGGAGCTGTTTTTT. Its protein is CASSVAPTGGGAYTGELFF.

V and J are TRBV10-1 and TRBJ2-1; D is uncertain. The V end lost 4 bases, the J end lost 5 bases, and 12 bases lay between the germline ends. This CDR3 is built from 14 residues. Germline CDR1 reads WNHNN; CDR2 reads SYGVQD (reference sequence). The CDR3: CASSGSLGDNEQFF. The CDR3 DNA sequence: TGCGCCAGCAGTGGGAGTCTAGGAGACAATGAGCAGTTCTTC.

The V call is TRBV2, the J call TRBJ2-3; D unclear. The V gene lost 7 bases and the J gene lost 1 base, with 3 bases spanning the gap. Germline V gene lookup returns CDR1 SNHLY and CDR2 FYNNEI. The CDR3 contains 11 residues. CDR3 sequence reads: CASTGTDTQYF. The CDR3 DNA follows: TGTGCCAGCACTGGCACAGATACGCAGTATTTT.

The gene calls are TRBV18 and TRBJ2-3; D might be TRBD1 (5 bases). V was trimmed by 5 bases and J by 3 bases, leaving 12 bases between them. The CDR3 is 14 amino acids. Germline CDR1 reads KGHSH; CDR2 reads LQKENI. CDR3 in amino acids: CASSSTRVTDTQYF. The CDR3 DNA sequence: TGTGCCAGCTCATCCACCAGGGTTACAGATACGCAGTATTTT.

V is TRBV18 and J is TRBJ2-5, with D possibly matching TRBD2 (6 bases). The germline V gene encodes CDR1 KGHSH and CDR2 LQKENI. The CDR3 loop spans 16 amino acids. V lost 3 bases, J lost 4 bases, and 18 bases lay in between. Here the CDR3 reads CASSPTADRAGETQYF. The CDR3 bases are TGTGCCAGCTCACCGACCGCAGACAGAGCGGGAGAGACCCAGTACTTC.

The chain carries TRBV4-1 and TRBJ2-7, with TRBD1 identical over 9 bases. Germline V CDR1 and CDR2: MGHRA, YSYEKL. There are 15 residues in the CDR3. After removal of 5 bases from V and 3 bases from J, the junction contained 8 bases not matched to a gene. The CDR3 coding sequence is TGCGCCAGCAGCTCAGCCGGGACAGGGCTCTACGAGCAGTACTTC. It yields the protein CASSSAGTGLYEQYF.

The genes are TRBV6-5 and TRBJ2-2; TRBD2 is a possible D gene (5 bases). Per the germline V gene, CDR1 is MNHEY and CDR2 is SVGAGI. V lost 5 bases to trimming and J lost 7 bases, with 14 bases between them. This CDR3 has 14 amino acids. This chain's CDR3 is CASSRPPGIGELFF. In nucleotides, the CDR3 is TGTGCCAGCAGTCGGCCCCCGGGGATCGGGGAGCTGTTTTTT.

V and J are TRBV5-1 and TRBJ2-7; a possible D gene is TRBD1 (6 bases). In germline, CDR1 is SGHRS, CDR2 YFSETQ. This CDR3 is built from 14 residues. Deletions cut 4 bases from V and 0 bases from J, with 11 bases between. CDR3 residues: CASSQGWSSYEQYF. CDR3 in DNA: TGCGCCAGCAGCCAGGGGTGGAGCTCCTACGAGCAGTACTTC.

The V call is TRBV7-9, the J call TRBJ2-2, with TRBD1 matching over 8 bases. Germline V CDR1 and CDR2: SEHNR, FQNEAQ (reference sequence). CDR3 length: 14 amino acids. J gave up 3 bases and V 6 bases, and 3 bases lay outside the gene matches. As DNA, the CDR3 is TGTGCCAGCAGAAAGACAGGGGACACCGGGGAGCTGTTTTTT. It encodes CASRKTGDTGELFF.

The CDR3 loop reads CASSLARGWVGEQYF. The CDR3 DNA is TGTGCCAGCAGCTTAGCAAGGGGATGGGTGGGTGAGCAGTACTTC. This rearrangement joins TRBV7-2 to TRBJ2-7, with a possible D match to TRBD1 (5 bases). The CDR3 is made up of 15 amino acids. CDR1 SGHTA and CDR2 FQGNSA come from the germline V gene. V dropped 0 bases and J dropped 7 bases, with 16 bases sitting between them.

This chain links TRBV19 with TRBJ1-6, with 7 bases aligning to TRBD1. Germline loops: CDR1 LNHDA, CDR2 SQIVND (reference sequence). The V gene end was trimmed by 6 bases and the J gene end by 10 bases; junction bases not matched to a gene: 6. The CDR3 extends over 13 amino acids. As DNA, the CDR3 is TGTGCCAGTAGCGACAGGGAAGGATCACCCCTCCACTTT. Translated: CASSDREGSPLHF.

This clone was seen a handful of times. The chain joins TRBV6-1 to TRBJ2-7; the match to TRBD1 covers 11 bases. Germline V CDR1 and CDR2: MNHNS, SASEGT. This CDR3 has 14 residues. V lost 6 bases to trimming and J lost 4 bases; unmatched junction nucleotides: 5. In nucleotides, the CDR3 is TGTGCCAGCAGCCGGGACAGGGGGTTATACGAGCAGTACTTC. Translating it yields CASSRDRGLYEQYF.

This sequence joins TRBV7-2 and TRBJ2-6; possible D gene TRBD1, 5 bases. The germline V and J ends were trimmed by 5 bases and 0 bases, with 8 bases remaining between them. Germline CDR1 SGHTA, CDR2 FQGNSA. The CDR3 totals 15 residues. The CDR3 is CASSPGYSGANVLTF. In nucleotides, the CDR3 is TGTGCCAGCAGCCCAGGGTACTCTGGGGCCAACGTCCTGACTTTC.

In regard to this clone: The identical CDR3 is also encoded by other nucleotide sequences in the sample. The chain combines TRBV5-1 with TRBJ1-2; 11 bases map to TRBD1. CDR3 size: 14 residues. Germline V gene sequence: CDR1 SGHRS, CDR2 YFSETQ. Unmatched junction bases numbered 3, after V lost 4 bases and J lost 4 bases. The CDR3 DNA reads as TGCGCCAGCAGCCCCGGGACAGGGGGCTATGGCTACACCTTC. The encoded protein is CASSPGTGGYGYTF.

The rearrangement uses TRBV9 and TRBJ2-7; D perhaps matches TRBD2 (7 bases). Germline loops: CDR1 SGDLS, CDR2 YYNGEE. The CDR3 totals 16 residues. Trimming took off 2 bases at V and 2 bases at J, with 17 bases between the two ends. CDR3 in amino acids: CASSVEGGGGAYEQYF. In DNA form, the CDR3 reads TGTGCCAGCAGCGTCGAGGGAGGGGGGGGCGCCTACGAGCAGTACTTC.

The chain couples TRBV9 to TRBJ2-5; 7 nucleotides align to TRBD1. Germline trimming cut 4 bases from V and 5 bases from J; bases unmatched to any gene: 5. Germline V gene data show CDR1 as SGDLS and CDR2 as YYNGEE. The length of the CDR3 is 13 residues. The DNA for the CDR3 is TGTGCCAGCAGCAGAGGGGGCGGTGAGACCCAGTACTTC. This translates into CASSRGGGETQYF.

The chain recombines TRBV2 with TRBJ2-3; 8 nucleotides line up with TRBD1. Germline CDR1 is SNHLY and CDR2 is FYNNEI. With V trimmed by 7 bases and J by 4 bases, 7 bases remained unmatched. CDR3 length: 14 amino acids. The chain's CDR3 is CASTLTGAADTQYF. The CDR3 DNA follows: TGTGCCAGCACTCTGACAGGGGCGGCAGATACGCAGTATTTT.

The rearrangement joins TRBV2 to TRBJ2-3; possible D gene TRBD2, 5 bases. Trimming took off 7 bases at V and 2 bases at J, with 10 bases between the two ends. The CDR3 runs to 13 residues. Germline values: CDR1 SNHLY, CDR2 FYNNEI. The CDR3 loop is CASTPSITDTQYF. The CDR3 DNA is TGTGCCAGCACCCCTAGCATCACAGATACGCAGTATTTT.

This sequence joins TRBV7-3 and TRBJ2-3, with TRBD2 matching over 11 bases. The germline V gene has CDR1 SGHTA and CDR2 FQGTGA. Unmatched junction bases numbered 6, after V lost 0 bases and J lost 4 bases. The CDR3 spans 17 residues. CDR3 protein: CASSLTFSGGAPDTQYF. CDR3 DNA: TGTGCCAGCAGCTTAACCTTTAGCGGGGGGGCTCCAGATACGCAGTATTTT.